Listed here are 19 T cell receptor beta chains from one sample, sequenced in a study of T cell repertoires and HLA-DP antigens. The antigens for these receptors are not known. Repertoires were generated with immunoSEQ multiplex PCR, while TCRdb's copy carries only in-frame clones and drops some. The table records some 120,000 clones, roughly 92% of them present only once. The sample consisted of CD4+ T cells from PBMCs. These receptors were taken from a woman younger than 30 in good health and CMV-seronegative.

The chain combines TRBV6-5 with TRBJ2-1; 7 positions agree with TRBD1. CDR3 length: 13 amino acids. The V gene end was trimmed by 7 bases and the J gene end by 9 bases; junction bases not matched to a gene: 9. Germline V CDR1 and CDR2: MNHEY, SVGAGI. The CDR3 protein is CASISNRGIEQFF. The CDR3 DNA reads as TGTGCCAGCATCAGCAACAGGGGCATTGAGCAGTTCTTC.

The CDR3 nucleotides are TGTGCCAGCAGTGAATTGGCTAGCTCAGATACGCAGTATTTT. Its protein product is CASSELASSDTQYF. V usage is TRBV6-1 and J usage is TRBJ2-3; D is perhaps TRBD2 (5 bases). The germline gives CDR1 MNHNS, CDR2 SASEGT. The V end lost 2 bases, the J end lost 4 bases, and 10 bases lay between the germline ends. There are 14 residues in the CDR3.

The rearrangement links TRBV5-6 to TRBJ1-3; 7 nucleotides agree with TRBD1. CDR1 is SGHDT and CDR2 is YYEEEE in the germline V gene. V shed 3 bases, J shed 8 bases, and the junction held 11 bases outside the gene matches. The CDR3 covers 15 residues. The CDR3, as DNA: TGTGCCAGCAGCTGGACCGGGACAGCCTTGCACACCATATATTTT. It yields the protein CASSWTGTALHTIYF.

The chain is built from TRBV18 and TRBJ1-1, with D maybe TRBD1 (6 bases). Trimming removed 2 bases from V and 3 bases from J, with 10 bases in between. This CDR3 is 14 amino acids long. Germline assignment: CDR1 KGHSH and CDR2 LQKENI. The CDR3 sequence is CASSPYRVDTEAFF. The DNA for the CDR3 is TGTGCCAGCTCACCATACAGGGTTGACACTGAAGCTTTCTTT.

This chain joins TRBV4-2 and TRBJ2-2; D remains unclear. The CDR3 is 17 residues long. Germline CDR1 reads LGHNA; CDR2 reads YNFKEQ. V lost 0 bases and J 4 bases, leaving 15 bases between the germline ends. In DNA form, the CDR3 reads TGTGCCAGCAGCCAAGATAGGCTTTACCTTTCCACCGGGGAGCTGTTTTTT. It yields the protein CASSQDRLYLSTGELFF.

Points on this clone: Within the sample, other DNA sequences also encode this same CDR3. This chain joins TRBV4-3 and TRBJ1-5; no definite D call. V was clipped by 1 base and J by 2 bases, with 9 bases between them. The length of the CDR3 is 15 residues. The germline CDR1 and CDR2 sequences are LGHNA and YSLEER. The CDR3 is CASSQGRLRNQPQHF. The CDR3 region has the DNA TGCGCCAGCAGCCAAGGCAGGTTGCGCAATCAGCCCCAGCATTTT.

The chain uses TRBV28 and TRBJ2-2, with 7 bases fitting TRBD2. J was trimmed by 5 bases and V by 5 bases; bases with no gene match: 11. Per the germline V gene, CDR1 is MDHEN and CDR2 is SYDVKM. CDR3 length equals 16 residues. CDR3 region: CASSPHILADTGELFF. The CDR3 DNA is TGTGCCAGCAGTCCTCATATCCTAGCGGATACCGGGGAGCTGTTTTTT.

V is TRBV5-3 and J is TRBJ1-2; D gene unclear. TRBV5-3 is known as an ORF, though its function is uncertain. This CDR3 has 16 residues. V was clipped by 0 bases and J by 4 bases, with 16 bases between them. CDR3 coding DNA: TGTGCCAGAAGCTTGGCCGCCGTAGGGTTGGGCTATGGCTACACCTTC. The encoded protein is CARSLAAVGLGYGYTF.

This clone appeared a single time. The junction departs from germline at one end; a sequencing error may be responsible. The chain couples TRBV7-7 to TRBJ2-2; TRBD1 agrees at 9 bases. The CDR3 length is 15 residues. CDR1 and CDR2 from the germline V gene are SSHAT and FNYEAQ (reference sequence). The CDR3 region has the DNA TGTGCTAGCAGCACGGACAGGGGTGACACCGGGGAGCTGTTTTTT. This sequence encodes CASSTDRGDTGELFF.

The V call is TRBV28, the J call TRBJ2-1; 7 nucleotides agree with TRBD2. The V and J ends lost 3 bases and 0 bases, in that order; junction bases with no gene match: 5. Germline CDR1 and CDR2: MDHEN and SYDVKM. The CDR3 covers 16 residues. CDR3 region: CASSFGGSSSYNEQFF. The CDR3 DNA follows: TGTGCCAGCAGTTTCGGGGGGTCGAGCTCCTACAATGAGCAGTTCTTC.

This chain uses TRBV2 with TRBJ2-7; no clear D. Germline V gene sequence: CDR1 SNHLY, CDR2 FYNNEI. The V end was cut by 4 bases, the J end by 9 bases, with 13 bases between. This CDR3 spans 12 amino acids. This chain's CDR3 is CASSVGQAMQYV. CDR3 DNA sequence: TGTGCCAGCAGTGTTGGTCAGGCCATGCAGTACGTC.

The CDR3 loop is CASSFRLAGDTQYF. The CDR3 nucleotides are TGTGCCAGCAGCTTTAGACTAGCGGGGGATACGCAGTATTTT. The V gene is TRBV5-4, the J gene TRBJ2-3; 11 bases map to TRBD2. Germline CDR1 is SGHNT and CDR2 is YYREEE (reference sequence). The CDR3 has 14 residues. V was pared by 2 bases and J by 6 bases, with 2 bases of the junction left unmatched. Filled out from reference TRBV5-4 and TRBJ2-3, the complete variable domain reads ETGVTQSPTHLIKTRGQQVTLRCSSQSGHNTVSWYQQALGQGPQFIFQYYREEENGRGNFPPRFSGLQFPNYSSELNVNALELDDSALYLCASSFRLAGDTQYFGPGTRLTVL.

The gene calls are TRBV28 and TRBJ2-3; TRBD2 matches 12 bases. This CDR3 is 15 amino acids long. Germline CDR1 reads MDHEN; CDR2 reads SYDVKM. The ends lost 6 bases at V and 9 bases at J; junction bases unmatched: 10. As DNA, the CDR3 is TGTGCCAGCAGCCGAAGACTAGCGGGAGTTTCAACGCAGTATTTT. It specifies CASSRRLAGVSTQYF.

The chain carries TRBV9 and TRBJ2-3; 9 bases map to TRBD1. Germline V gene sequence: CDR1 SGDLS, CDR2 YYNGEE. The CDR3 contains 15 residues. V was pared by 4 bases and J by 6 bases, with 9 bases of the junction left unmatched. The CDR3: CASSRGQGARDTQYF. CDR3 nucleotides: TGTGCCAGCAGCCGGGGACAGGGTGCCCGGGATACGCAGTATTTT.

The chain is built from TRBV7-2 and TRBJ2-3; TRBD2 might be the D (7 bases). Germline CDR1 is SGHTA and CDR2 is FQGNSA. V gave up 5 bases and J gave up 4 bases, with 19 bases separating them. The CDR3 is made up of 16 amino acids. The CDR3 sequence is CASSPSGGGRSDTQYF. CDR3 nucleotide sequence: TGTGCCAGCAGCCCCTCTGGGGGGGGCCGTTCAGATACGCAGTATTTT.

The chain couples TRBV6-6 to TRBJ1-2; a possible D gene is TRBD1 (5 bases). The CDR3 has 14 amino acids. V was pared by 2 bases and J by 3 bases, with 10 bases between. Germline CDR1 reads MNHNY; CDR2 reads SVGAGI (reference sequence). The CDR3 DNA reads as TGTGCCAGCAGTTACCCCCGGGACGACTATGGCTACACCTTC. It translates to CASSYPRDDYGYTF.

The V and J genes are TRBV9 and TRBJ2-1; D may be TRBD1 (5 bases). The CDR3 contains 15 residues. Germline lookup yields CDR1 SGDLS and CDR2 YYNGEE. V gave up 0 bases and J gave up 9 bases, with 16 bases separating them. The CDR3 DNA reads as TGTGCCAGCAGCGTAGTTGGGCTGCAGGGTAGTGAGCAGTTCTTC. Protein product: CASSVVGLQGSEQFF.

The chain recombines TRBV7-9 with TRBJ2-5, with D maybe TRBD2 (7 bases). The CDR3 contains 16 residues. From germline, CDR1 is SEHNR and CDR2 FQNEAQ (reference sequence). V was trimmed by 7 bases and J by 2 bases, leaving 20 bases between them. The CDR3 nucleotides read TGTGCCAGCAACCAACTGGCGGGGGCTCATCAAGAGACCCAGTACTTC. Translation gives CASNQLAGAHQETQYF.

The chain recombines TRBV30 with TRBJ1-5; 7 bases fit TRBD1. This CDR3 has 12 residues. V lost 5 bases and J lost 7; bases outside the gene matches: 5. The germline gives CDR1 GTSNPN, CDR2 SVGIG (reference sequence). The CDR3 here is CAWDRVGQPQHF. The CDR3 DNA reads TGTGCCTGGGACAGGGTAGGCCAGCCCCAGCATTTT. The variable domain in full, with the rest retrieved from reference TRBV30 and TRBJ1-5, is SQTIHQWPATLVQPVGSPLSLECTVEGTSNPNLYWYRQAAGRGLQLLFYSVGIGQISSEVPQNLSASRPQDRQFILSSKKLLLSDSGFYLCAWDRVGQPQHFGDGTRLSIL.